This T cell receptor beta chain originates from a study of technical replicates of blood from several donors. Only in-frame clones appear in the TCRdb table, and some are missing; sequencing was by immunoSEQ multiplex PCR. The sample has some 70,000 clones; almost 95% are singletons. The germline V and J ends were trimmed by 2 bases and 9 bases, with 8 bases remaining between them. The CDR3 loop spans 12 amino acids. Germline V gives CDR1 MNHEY, CDR2 SMNVEV (reference sequence). Sequencing used T cells isolated from PBMCs. The V and J genes are TRBV27 and TRBJ2-1; D ambiguous. The clonotype originates from a human donor in good health. In DNA, the CDR3 is TGTGCCAGCAGTTTAGGAGTGGGTGAGCAGTTCTTC. As protein: CASSLGVGEQFF.